This T cell receptor (beta chain) was identified in a study of identical twins. Worth noting for this clonotype: Its specificity is not known.

Study observations and caveats: For cord blood, abundant beta clonotypes had fewer insertions, unlike memory repertoires, which showed none. In monozygotic twins, models underestimated the sharing of out-of-frame TCR alpha.

Germline V gene data show CDR1 as DFQATT and CDR2 as SNEGSKA (reference sequence). The J segment lost 3 bases and the V segment lost 5 bases, leaving 7 bases of the junction unmatched. CDR3 length: 13 amino acids. TCRdb processed the 5' RACE reads anew with MiXCR; each CDR3 protein has one entry. The table includes about 210,000 distinct CDR3 sequences, roughly 10% detected once. The sample comprised memory (CD45RO+) T cells sorted from blood. This chain links TRBV20-1 with TRBJ2-7, with TRBD2 matching 7 bases. The TCR comes from a woman younger than 35 in good health. CDR3 residues: CSAGSSGDYEQYF. Here the CDR3 DNA reads TGCAGTGCTGGTTCTAGCGGTGACTACGAGCAGTACTTC.